The rows below give T cell receptor beta chains drawn from one sample of a study of radiation and T cells in renal cell carcinoma. Here immunoSEQ multiplex PCR was the method, and the copy in TCRdb shows in-frame clones only, minus some. The table has about 16,000 clones, 58% seen once. The input for sequencing was tumor tissue, taken from a patient whose treatment was nephrectomy without radiotherapy. The receptors were gathered from a middle-aged man with renal cell carcinoma. CDR3s include the opening cysteine and the closing phenylalanine or tryptophan. D genes are given only for firm matches. Some rows have no size entry. The others give once, few or many, or a class for an expanded clone.

-	TRBV11-2	TRBJ1-6	TRBD1	TGTGCCAGCAGCGACGGACAGGGAGCTTTACCCCTCCACTTT	CASSDGQGALPLHF
-	TRBV19	TRBJ1-1	TRBD1	TGTGCCAGTATTGCACAGGGGGTGTTCACTGAAGCTTTCTTT	CASIAQGVFTEAFF
medium-sized	TRBV29-1	TRBJ1-3	-	TGCAGCGTTCCAGGACGGGCCTCTGGAAACACCATATATTTT	CSVPGRASGNTIYF
-	TRBV9	TRBJ2-6	TRBD1	TGTGCCAGCAGCCCTGGACAGGGGCGCTCTGGGGCCAACGTCCTGACTTTC	CASSPGQGRSGANVLTF
-	TRBV4-2	TRBJ2-2	-	TGTGCCAGCAGCCAAGGGGTGGGAAGTGACACCGGGGAGCTGTTTTTT	CASSQGVGSDTGELFF
-	TRBV5-8	TRBJ2-5	TRBD2	TGTGCCAGCAGCTCGGGACTAGCGGTTGAGACCCAGTACTTC	CASSSGLAVETQYF
-	TRBV18	TRBJ1-1	-	TGTGCCAGCTCACCCCGGGCCGACACTGAAGCTTTCTTT	CASSPRADTEAFF
-	TRBV19	TRBJ1-2	-	TGTGCCAGTAGTTGGTCGGTCAACTATGGCTACACCTTC	CASSWSVNYGYTF
medium-sized	TRBV7-3	TRBJ1-1	TRBD1	TGTGCCAGCAGTAACGACAGGGGGTTAGCTTTCTTT	CASSNDRGLAFF
-	TRBV9	TRBJ1-5	-	TGTGCCAGCAGCGTAAATCCAACATTCGGTCAGCCCCAGCATTTT	CASSVNPTFGQPQHF
-	TRBV19	TRBJ1-2	-	TGTGCCAGTAGTATAGAACAGACTAACTATGGCTACACCTTC	CASSIEQTNYGYTF
-	TRBV18	TRBJ1-1	-	TGTGCCAGCTCACCGTTGGAACAGTCTGAAGCTTTCTTT	CASSPLEQSEAFF
-	TRBV6-4	TRBJ2-1	-	TGTGCCAGCAGTGACTCGCCAATTCGGGAGCAGTTCTTC	CASSDSPIREQFF
-	TRBV30	TRBJ2-7	-	TGTGCCTGGAGTGTACCGGGCAGCTCCTACGAGCAGTACTTC	CAWSVPGSSYEQYF
once	TRBV30	TRBJ2-1	TRBD2	TGTGCCGGAGGGAAGCGGGGGGGCTCTGGGGAGCAGTTCTTC	CAGGKRGGSGEQFF
once	TRBV5-4	TRBJ1-5	TRBD1	TGTGCCAGCAGCCAAGATGACAGGGGGCTTGGGCAGCCCCAGCATTTT	CASSQDDRGLGQPQHF
-	TRBV25-1	TRBJ1-1	-	TGTGCCAGCAGGGACACTGAAGCTTTCTTT	CASRDTEAFF
-	TRBV5-5	TRBJ1-1	-	TGTGCCAGCAGCTTGACAGGGAGCGCTGAAGCTTTCTTT	CASSLTGSAEAFF
-	TRBV4-2	TRBJ1-5	TRBD1	TGTGCCAGCAGCCAAGATACAGGGGGAGGCGGTCAGCCCCAGCATTTT	CASSQDTGGGGQPQHF
-	TRBV18	TRBJ2-2	TRBD1	TGTGCCAGCTTCACCGGGACAGGGGCCGGGGAGCTGTTTTTT	CASFTGTGAGELFF
-	TRBV5-1	TRBJ2-5	-	TGCGCCAGCAGTCGGGGGGCTAGTGAGACCCAGTACTTC	CASSRGASETQYF
-	TRBV28	TRBJ2-3	-	TGTGCCAGCAGTTCTACGAGCCGGTCCCTCCAGAAGTATTTT	CASSSTSRSLQKYF
-	TRBV5-6	TRBJ2-7	-	TGTGCCAGCAGCTTTGCCGGCTATCAGCCCCCCTACGAGCAGTACTTC	CASSFAGYQPPYEQYF
-	TRBV25-1	TRBJ2-7	TRBD2	TGTGCCACCACGCCCACGACTAGCGGGACCTACGAGCAGTACTTC	CATTPTTSGTYEQYF
few	TRBV10-2	TRBJ2-7	-	TGCGCCAGCAGTGAGGCAGGGATCTCCTACGAGCAGTACTTC	CASSEAGISYEQYF
-	TRBV5-1	TRBJ2-5	-	TGCGCCAGCAACCCCCAGGCTAGCGTGAGAGAGACCCAGTACTTC	CASNPQASVRETQYF
-	TRBV7-2	TRBJ1-1	-	TGTGCCAGCAGCTTAGCCCAGGGTTTCAGCCTACAGAACACTGAAGCTTTCTTT	CASSLAQGFSLQNTEAFF
-	TRBV11-1	TRBJ1-6	-	TGTGCCAGCAGCCTCCAAGGTCTCGGTTCACCCCTCCACTTT	CASSLQGLGSPLHF
-	TRBV19	TRBJ1-1	TRBD1	TGTGCCAGTAAATATCAGGGGGCTGGCACTGAAGCTTTCTTT	CASKYQGAGTEAFF
-	TRBV19	TRBJ2-6	-	TGTGCCAGTAGTGAGGGGACCCGCTCTGGGGCCAACGTCCTGACTTTC	CASSEGTRSGANVLTF
once	TRBV5-4	TRBJ2-1	-	TGTGCCAGCAGCCTAGACTGGGGTCTCGACAATGAGCAGTTCTTC	CASSLDWGLDNEQFF
-	TRBV5-1	TRBJ2-7	TRBD1	TGCGCCAGCAGCTTGACAGGGGAGTTCGAGCAGTACTTC	CASSLTGEFEQYF
few	TRBV30	TRBJ1-6	TRBD1	TGTGCCTGGAGTGCCAGGGGGCTGTTGAGTTCACCCCTCCACTTT	CAWSARGLLSSPLHF
-	TRBV4-1	TRBJ2-2	-	TGCGCCAGCAGCCAAGATCACGGGGGACCTGGGGAGCTGTTTTTT	CASSQDHGGPGELFF
medium-sized	TRBV5-1	TRBJ1-3	-	TGCGCCAGCAGCTTGTTGGCAGTCTCTGGAAACACCATATATTTT	CASSLLAVSGNTIYF
medium-sized	TRBV5-1	TRBJ1-6	-	TGCGCCAGCACCCCCGGGGGAGGGTACTCACCCCTCCACTTT	CASTPGGGYSPLHF
-	TRBV4-3	TRBJ1-6	-	TGCGCCAGCAGCCGCGAAGGGGGGTTAGGTTCACCCCTCCACTTT	CASSREGGLGSPLHF